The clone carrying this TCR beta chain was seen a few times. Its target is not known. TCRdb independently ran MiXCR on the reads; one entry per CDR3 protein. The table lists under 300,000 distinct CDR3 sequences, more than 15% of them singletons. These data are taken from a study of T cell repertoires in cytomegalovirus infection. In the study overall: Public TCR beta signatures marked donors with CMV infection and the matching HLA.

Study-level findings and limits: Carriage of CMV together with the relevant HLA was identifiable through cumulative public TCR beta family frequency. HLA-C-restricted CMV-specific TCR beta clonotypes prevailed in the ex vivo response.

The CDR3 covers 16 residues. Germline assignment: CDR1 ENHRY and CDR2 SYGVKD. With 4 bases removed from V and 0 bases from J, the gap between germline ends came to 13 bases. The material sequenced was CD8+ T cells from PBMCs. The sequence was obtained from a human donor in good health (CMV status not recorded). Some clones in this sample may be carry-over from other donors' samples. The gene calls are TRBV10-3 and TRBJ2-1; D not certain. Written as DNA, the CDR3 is TGTGCCATCAGTGCGGGCGACACCCTCTCCTACAATGAGCAGTTCTTC. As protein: CAISAGDTLSYNEQFF.